Shown below are 32 T cell receptor beta chains from a single sample sequenced in a study of T cell clonality in common variable immunodeficiency. Whole-study findings and limits: Common variable immunodeficiency TCR beta sequences reportedly had fewer deletions and N-nucleotide insertions.

Measured with immunoSEQ multiplex PCR; TCRdb has only the in-frame clones, and not every one. The counts give under 25,000 clones, none of them seen only once; around 6.1% is held by the top ten. For these TCRs, the target antigens are not known. Sequenced: peripheral blood mononuclear cells. The receptors derive from a human donor with common variable immunodeficiency.

For this clone: The DNA ends 3 residues before the CDR3 does, and the rest of the CDR3 is filled in from the germline J gene. The rearrangement links TRBV30 to TRBJ1-6; TRBD1 is a possible D gene (6 bases). The germline V gene has CDR1 GTSNPN and CDR2 SVGIG (reference sequence). Trimming took 3 bases from V and 0 from J, leaving 9 bases between them. The CDR3 extends over 15 amino acids. The covered CDR3 bases are TGTGCCTGGAGAACAGGGAGCTCCTATAATTCACCC. Amino acid sequence: CAWRTGSSYNSP. The whole CDR3 protein reads CAWRTGSSYNSPLHF.

This clone was detected many times. The CDR3 end is not reached by the read, which stops 3 residues before it; the germline J gene fills it in. The V gene is TRBV19, the J gene TRBJ1-4; TRBD1 aligns across 7 bases. The CDR3 runs to 16 residues. J lost 8 bases, V lost 5 bases, and 14 bases had no gene match. The V gene's germline CDR1 is LNHDA and CDR2 SQIVND (reference sequence). The CDR3 bases that were read are TGTGCCAGTAGTTTACACCAGACAGGGTCGAGGGAAAAA. Its translation: CASSLHQTGSREK. The complete CDR3 protein is CASSLHQTGSREKLFF.

This clone was recorded at least ten times. The sequence runs out 3 residues before the end of the CDR3; the remainder is reconstructed from the germline J gene. This rearrangement joins TRBV13 to TRBJ2-7; 14 bases match TRBD2. The trim removed 5 bases at V and 3 bases at J, leaving 9 bases unmatched. CDR1 and CDR2 (germline): PRHDT, FYEKMQ (reference sequence). The CDR3 runs 17 residues. The CDR3 bases that were read are TGTGCCAGCAGCCCGGGGACTAGCGGGGGATCCTTCTACGAG. This encodes CASSPGTSGGSFYE. The full CDR3 reads CASSPGTSGGSFYEQYF. The full variable domain, in which reference TRBV13 and TRBJ2-7 provide the parts outside the CDR3, is AAGVIQSPRHLIKEKRETATLKCYPIPRHDTVYWYQQGPGQDPQFLISFYEKMQSDKGSIPDRFSAQQFSDYHSELNMSSLELGDSALYFCASSPGTSGGSFYEQYFGPGTRLTVT.

Ten or more counts support this clone. Read data end 3 residues before the CDR3 end; the end is taken from the germline J gene. V is TRBV19 and J is TRBJ2-2; 10 bases agree with TRBD2. The V segment lost 3 bases and the J segment 3 bases; nucleotides outside the gene matches: 13. CDR3 length: 19 residues. Germline CDR1 reads LNHDA; CDR2 reads SQIVND (reference sequence). The CDR3 loop reads CASSITSGVFKGDTGELFF. CDR3 bases read: TGTGCCAGTAGTATCACTAGCGGGGTTTTCAAGGGTGACACCGGGGAG.

This clone was counted ten times or more. The read finishes 3 residues shy of the CDR3 end, and the germline J gene is used to complete it. This chain connects TRBV4-2 to TRBJ2-3, with D unresolved. V was clipped by 0 bases and J by 2 bases, with 6 bases between them. Germline lookup yields CDR1 LGHNA and CDR2 YNFKEQ. The CDR3 consists of 14 residues. The CDR3 sequence: CASSQDYITDTQYF. The covered CDR3 bases are TGTGCCAGCAGCCAAGATTATATCACAGATACG.

This clone was found many times. The read falls 3 residues short of the CDR3 end, and the missing part is taken from the germline J gene. The chain has TRBV7-9 and TRBJ2-3; D is perhaps TRBD2 (5 bases). This CDR3 contains 14 residues. The germline V gene has CDR1 SEHNR and CDR2 FQNEAQ (reference sequence). Trimming took 1 base from V and 3 from J, leaving 8 bases between them. CDR3 bases read: TGTGCCAGCAGCTTAGGGCGGAGGACAGATACG. Encoded protein: CASSLGRRTDT. The whole CDR3 reads CASSLGRRTDTQYF.

This clone turned up a few times. Read sequence stops 3 residues before the CDR3 end, and the germline J gene provides the missing end. The J gene is TRBJ2-3, the V gene TRBV7-6, with no clear D. This CDR3 spans 14 amino acids. V was cut by 0 bases and J by 2 bases, with 6 bases left in between. The V gene's germline CDR1 is SGHVS and CDR2 FNYEAQ. The CDR3 bases that were read are TGTGCCAGCAGCTTAGCGGCCCCCACAGATACG. Protein sequence: CASSLAAPTDT. The full CDR3 protein reads CASSLAAPTDTQYF.

This clone showed up many times. The read comes to an end 3 residues before the CDR3 does, leaving the germline J gene to fill in the end. The gene calls are TRBV7-2 and TRBJ1-4; a possible D gene is TRBD1 (5 bases). CDR3 size: 14 residues. Trimming removed 1 base at V and 4 bases at J, with 7 bases between. Germline lookup yields CDR1 SGHTA and CDR2 FQGNSA. The DNA read from the CDR3 is TGTGCCAGCAGCTTAGGAGGGGTTAATGAAAAA. Amino acid sequence: CASSLGGVNEK. The full CDR3 protein reads CASSLGGVNEKLFF.

On this clone: At one end, the junction sequence differs from germline, possibly due to a read error. The DNA ends 3 residues before the CDR3 does, and the rest of the CDR3 is filled in from the germline J gene. The rearrangement links TRBV7-3 to TRBJ2-7; D possibly corresponds to TRBD1 (6 bases). The CDR3 is 13 amino acids. Germline-derived CDR1 and CDR2 are SGHTA and FQGTGA. The CDR3 loop is CSSSPGHQYEQYF. The CDR3 DNA, read in part, is TGTTCCAGCAGCCCGGGACACCAATACGAG.

This clone has only a few counts. The read ends 3 residues shy of where the CDR3 ends; the end is completed using the germline J gene. The chain recombines TRBV19 with TRBJ2-1, with D perhaps TRBD2 (6 bases). The CDR3 has 14 residues. V gave up 0 bases and J gave up 6 bases, with 9 bases separating them. In germline, CDR1 is LNHDA, CDR2 SQIVND (reference sequence). The CDR3 sequence: CASSIDAGRNEQFF. The covered CDR3 bases are TGTGCCAGTAGTATAGATGCGGGGCGCAATGAG.

This clone was found many times. The sequenced fragment ends 3 residues before the CDR3 boundary, so the rest is inferred from the germline J gene. This chain connects TRBV20-1 to TRBJ2-5; possible D gene TRBD1, 5 bases. Germline loops: CDR1 DFQATT, CDR2 SNEGSKA (reference sequence). The V gene lost 1 base and the J gene lost 3 bases, with 15 bases spanning the gap. This CDR3 comprises 15 residues. The DNA read from the CDR3 is TGCAGTGCTAGAGTAGGCTGGACGGACAAAGAGACC. Its protein product is CSARVGWTDKET. The whole CDR3 protein is CSARVGWTDKETQYF.

As concerns this clone: The CDR3 end lies 3 residues beyond the end of the read and is filled in from the germline J gene. The chain carries TRBV2 and TRBJ1-2, with 8 bases lining up with TRBD1. This CDR3 region has 14 residues. The V segment lost 2 bases and the J segment 3 bases; nucleotides outside the gene matches: 2. Germline V gene lookup returns CDR1 SNHLY and CDR2 FYNNEI. The covered CDR3 bases are TGTGCCAGCAGTGAACAGGGGGCGGACTATGGC. It encodes CASSEQGADYG. The complete CDR3 protein is CASSEQGADYGYTF.

This clone was detected many times. The read stops 3 residues short of the end of the CDR3; the missing end is completed from the germline J gene. The rearrangement joins TRBV10-3 to TRBJ2-1; TRBD1 aligns across 7 bases. V shed 6 bases, J shed 5 bases, and the junction held 16 bases outside the gene matches. The germline V gene encodes CDR1 ENHRY and CDR2 SYGVKD. The CDR3 totals 17 residues. CDR3 bases read: TGTGCCATCAGCCTAAAAGGAACAGGGGTGGCAGACAATGAG. This translates into CAISLKGTGVADNE. The whole CDR3 reads CAISLKGTGVADNEQFF.

This clone has a count of ten or more. The sequenced CDR3 bases are TGTGCCTTCTCGTTGGGCAACTATGGC. It is translated as CAFSLGNYG. The whole CDR3 sequence is CAFSLGNYGYTF. V gene TRBV30 combines with J gene TRBJ1-2; D is undetermined. The read finishes 3 residues shy of the CDR3 end, and the germline J gene is used to complete it. From germline, CDR1 is GTSNPN and CDR2 SVGIG (reference sequence). Trimming shortened V by 7 bases and J by 2 bases, and 11 bases separated the two germline ends. The CDR3 runs to 12 residues.

This clone has just a few counts. The sequence runs out 3 residues before the end of the CDR3; the remainder is reconstructed from the germline J gene. V gene TRBV30 combines with J gene TRBJ1-3, with D possibly TRBD1 on 5 matching bases. CDR1 GTSNPN and CDR2 SVGIG come from the germline V gene (reference sequence). The CDR3 is 15 residues long. Between the trimmed V and J ends, which lost 2 bases and 4 bases, there was a span of 15 bases. The DNA read from the CDR3 is TGTGCCTGGAGTTCGTTAGGGGCGGCGGGAAACACC. Translation gives CAWSSLGAAGNT. Given in full, the CDR3 is CAWSSLGAAGNTIYF.

This clone was picked up many times. The CDR3 goes on 3 residues after the read ends, and that part is filled in from the germline J gene. The chain has TRBV20-1 and TRBJ2-5, with TRBD1 identical over 7 bases. Per the germline V gene, CDR1 is DFQATT and CDR2 is SNEGSKA (reference sequence). Trimming took 5 bases from V and 2 from J; bases not matched to a gene: 5. CDR3 size: 13 residues. Here the CDR3 reads CSAHGQAQETQYF. CDR3 DNA, as far as it was read: TGCAGTGCTCATGGACAGGCTCAAGAGACC.

This clone was observed at least ten times. The DNA ends 3 residues before the CDR3 does, and the rest of the CDR3 is filled in from the germline J gene. This chain connects TRBV7-3 to TRBJ1-1; 9 bases are a match to TRBD1. The CDR3 runs 15 residues. Germline V CDR1 and CDR2: SGHTA, FQGTGA. The V segment lost 4 bases and the J segment 1 base; nucleotides outside the gene matches: 4. CDR3 bases read: TGTGCCAGCAGCTCTAGGACAGGGGCGAACACTGAA. This translates into CASSSRTGANTE. In full, the CDR3 is CASSSRTGANTEAFF.

This clone was picked up a small number of times. The read gets to within 3 residues of the CDR3 end, and the germline J gene fills in the rest. The genes are TRBV2 and TRBJ2-5, with D tentatively TRBD2 (5 bases). The length of the CDR3 is 15 residues. Trimming left V 2 bases short and J 1 base short, with 11 bases between. Germline CDR1 and CDR2: SNHLY and FYNNEI. The CDR3 spells CASSESTNLQETQYF. CDR3 DNA (partial): TGTGCCAGCAGTGAATCGACTAACCTCCAAGAGACC.

This clone was counted at least ten times. The read terminates 3 residues before the CDR3 end, so the remaining end is supplied by the germline J gene. V and J are TRBV18 and TRBJ2-2, with D tentatively TRBD2 (6 bases). There are 14 residues in the CDR3. CDR1 is KGHSH, CDR2 LQKENI, per germline. With 3 bases removed from V and 7 bases from J, the gap between germline ends came to 12 bases. CDR3 DNA (partial): TGTGCCAGCTCACCTACTAGCTGGGGCGGGGAG. Its translation: CASSPTSWGGE. The entire CDR3 protein reads CASSPTSWGGELFF.

This clone turned up a few times. The CDR3 end falls 3 residues outside the read, so it is completed with the germline J gene. This chain joins TRBV6-2 or TRBV6-3 and TRBJ1-4; tentatively, D is TRBD1 (5 bases). The CDR3 has 15 amino acids. Germline V lookup: CDR1 MNHEY, CDR2 SVGEGT. Deletions cut 5 bases from V and 0 bases from J, with 10 bases between. CDR3 in amino acids: CASSRIQATNEKLFF. Incomplete CDR3 DNA: TGTGCCAGCAGTCGAATACAGGCAACTAATGAAAAA.

This clone was recorded at least ten times. The read stops 3 residues short of the end of the CDR3; the missing end is completed from the germline J gene. The chain carries TRBV20-1 and TRBJ2-3; 15 bases are shared with TRBD2. Trimming took 5 bases from V and 6 from J; bases not matched to a gene: 6. The CDR3 runs 15 residues. Germline-derived CDR1 and CDR2 are DFQATT and SNEGSKA (reference sequence). The CDR3 bases that were read are TGCAGTGCTTTCGGGACTAGCGGGGGGAGTGATACG. Protein: CSAFGTSGGSDT. The full CDR3 sequence reads CSAFGTSGGSDTQYF.

Many counts were recorded for this clone. The read gets to within 3 residues of the CDR3 end, and the germline J gene fills in the rest. This chain uses TRBV15 with TRBJ1-1; D unclear. Germline CDR1 LNHNV, CDR2 YYDKDF (reference sequence). CDR3 size: 14 residues. Deletions cut 0 bases from V and 4 bases from J, with 9 bases between. This chain's CDR3 is CATSRDVIGTEAFF. CDR3 DNA (partial): TGTGCCACCAGCAGAGATGTCATCGGCACTGAA.

In the case of this clone: Coverage ceases 3 residues before the CDR3 finishes, and the germline J gene fills in the end. The chain employs TRBV19 and TRBJ2-1; a possible D gene is TRBD2 (7 bases). Germline V CDR1 and CDR2: LNHDA, SQIVND (reference sequence). The CDR3 runs 14 residues. The V end was cut by 6 bases, the J end by 7 bases, with 16 bases between. The DNA read from the CDR3 is TGTGCCAGTAGCTTCCAGGGGAGGGGAAATGAG. Amino acids: CASSFQGRGNE. The entire CDR3 protein is CASSFQGRGNEQFF.

There are a few counts of this clone. Coverage ceases 3 residues before the CDR3 finishes, and the germline J gene fills in the end. V gene TRBV5-1 combines with J gene TRBJ2-1, with 10 bases aligning to TRBD2. J lost 1 base, V lost 6 bases, and 1 base had no gene match. CDR1 and CDR2 (germline): SGHRS, YFSETQ. The CDR3 runs 14 residues. Here the CDR3 reads CASKAGGSYNEQFF. The covered CDR3 bases are TGCGCCAGCAAAGCGGGAGGGTCCTACAATGAG. Full variable domain (rest looked up from reference TRBV5-1 and TRBJ2-1): KAGVTQTPRYLIKTRGQQVTLSCSPISGHRSVSWYQQTPGQGLQFLFEYFSETQRNKGNFPGRFSGRQFSNSRSEMNVSTLELGDSALYLCASKAGGSYNEQFFGPGTRLTVL.

This clone occurred many times. The CDR3 end is not reached by the read, which stops 3 residues before it; the germline J gene fills it in. The same CDR3 also results from other DNA sequences found in this sample. The chain employs TRBV5-1 and TRBJ1-1; tentatively, D is TRBD1 (5 bases). With 1 base removed from V and 0 bases from J, the gap between germline ends came to 7 bases. This CDR3 is built from 14 residues. CDR1 is SGHRS, CDR2 YFSETQ, per germline. The sequenced part of the CDR3 DNA is TGCGCCAGCAGCTTGACAGGATTGAACACTGAA. The encoded protein is CASSLTGLNTE. The full CDR3 protein is CASSLTGLNTEAFF.

This clone was detected ten times or more. The read comes to an end 3 residues before the CDR3 does, leaving the germline J gene to fill in the end. The genes are TRBV9 and TRBJ1-1; D is perhaps TRBD1 (5 bases). This CDR3 has 14 residues. Germline values: CDR1 SGDLS, CDR2 YYNGEE. V was pared by 0 bases and J by 6 bases, with 12 bases between. Incomplete CDR3 DNA: TGTGCCAGCAGCGTAGGTGATAGGGGCTCTGAA. Its translation: CASSVGDRGSE. The entire CDR3 reads CASSVGDRGSEAFF.

This clone was seen a few times. The CDR3 is cut off 3 residues early in the read; its end comes from the germline J gene. J is TRBJ1-4 and V is TRBV19; maybe TRBD1 (6 bases). CDR1 is LNHDA, CDR2 SQIVND, per germline (reference sequence). The ends were cut back, 6 bases at V and 5 bases at J, with 16 bases in the middle. The CDR3 extends over 15 amino acids. CDR3 DNA (partial): TGTGCCAGTAGCTCGGGTGGCAGGGGAAATGAAAAA. Translated: CASSSGGRGNEK. The entire CDR3 protein reads CASSSGGRGNEKLFF.

The CDR3 here is CSGAAQFTDTQYF. The sequenced part of the CDR3 DNA is TGCAGTGGGGCCGCGCAATTCACAGATACG. The J gene is TRBJ2-3, the V gene TRBV20-1, with unresolved D. The read finishes 3 residues shy of the CDR3 end, and the germline J gene is used to complete it. CDR1 is DFQATT, CDR2 SNEGSKA, per germline (reference sequence). This CDR3 has 13 residues. Trimming took 7 bases from V and 2 from J, leaving 13 bases between them.

To note about this clone: From the germline J gene comes the end of the CDR3, since the read stops 3 residues before it. The rearrangement joins TRBV6-1 to TRBJ2-1; the match to TRBD1 covers 8 bases. V trimming: 4 bases; J trimming: 7 bases; junction bases outside the gene matches: 6. Per the germline V gene, CDR1 is MNHNS and CDR2 is SASEGT. CDR3 length equals 14 residues. CDR3 bases read: TGTGCCAGCAGTGGACAGGGGATCCGGAATGAG. Amino acid sequence: CASSGQGIRNE. In full, the CDR3 is CASSGQGIRNEQFF.

Comment on this clone: Read sequence stops 3 residues before the CDR3 end, and the germline J gene provides the missing end. The V call is TRBV19, the J call TRBJ1-5; D perhaps matches TRBD1 (5 bases). Trimming shortened V by 5 bases and J by 2 bases, and 13 bases separated the two germline ends. Germline V gives CDR1 LNHDA, CDR2 SQIVND (reference sequence). The CDR3 is made up of 15 amino acids. CDR3 sequence reads: CASSSTGLGNQPQHF. The CDR3 DNA, read in part, is TGTGCCAGTAGTTCTACAGGTTTGGGCAATCAGCCC.

Comment on this clone: With the read ending 3 residues before the CDR3 end, the germline J gene is used to fill in that end. This sequence joins TRBV30 and TRBJ1-2, with 7 bases matching TRBD1. Germline-derived CDR1 and CDR2 are GTSNPN and SVGIG (reference sequence). The CDR3 totals 12 residues. CDR3 DNA (partial): TGTGCCTGGAGGTACAACAGGGGCGGC. The encoded protein is CAWRYNRGG. The complete CDR3 protein is CAWRYNRGGYTF.

This clone was seen at least ten times. The read ends 3 residues shy of where the CDR3 ends; the end is completed using the germline J gene. The chain uses TRBV29-1 and TRBJ2-3; TRBD1 matches 11 bases. There are 15 residues in the CDR3. Per germline, CDR1 SQVTM and CDR2 ANQGSEA. V was pared by 5 bases and J by 3 bases, with 7 bases of the junction left unmatched. The CDR3 sequence is CSVSRTGGYTDTQYF. The covered CDR3 bases are TGCAGCGTTTCTCGGACAGGGGGCTATACAGATACG.